Given below is one T cell receptor (beta chain) in context. Original processing notes: Amplifying reference gene primers gave estimates of nucleated cell counts. The protocol was immunoSEQ multiplex PCR, while the TCRdb copy is restricted to in-frame clones and leaves out a portion. That table gives V, J and clone size, and the DNA gave D and trimming. The sample consists of fewer than 150,000 clones, around nine tenths of them appearing once. These data originate in a study of blood T cell repertoires in COVID-19. Turning to the study itself: COVID-19 samples from acute and convalescent phases originated in the United States, Italy and Spain. From T cells, B-cell-depleted T cells, or PBMCs came the material, which was cDNA or gDNA.

The V end was cut by 1 base, the J end by 4 bases, with 7 bases between. The CDR3 runs 13 residues. J is TRBJ1-2 and V is TRBV12-3 or TRBV12-4; the D is unclear. The sequence derives from a man between 50 and 59 years old with active or convalescent COVID-19. Specimen: peripheral blood. CDR3 sequence reads: CASSLGQAYGYTF. The CDR3 DNA reads as TGTGCCAGCAGTTTAGGTCAGGCCTATGGCTACACCTTC.